These 5 T cell receptor beta chains originate from one sample sequenced in a study of CD8 T cells in ankylosing spondylitis (dated by TCRdb to between 2016 and 2019). Overall study outcomes, separate from this receptor: A TCR beta motif of about 8 highly homologous amino acid variants appeared characteristic of blood from ankylosing spondylitis patients.

Library preparation used 5' RACE. The sequencer listed for this sample is Illumina HiSeq 2500. The public reads were run again by TCRdb, first through fastp at Q25 and then through MiXCR, and only productive beta chains were kept. Each CDR3 protein appears once, grouped with its most common genes and DNA. This sample is represented by fewer than 550,000 distinct CDR3 sequences; about 5% of them were singletons. Around 3.5% of the sample lies in the top ten. Their target antigens are unknown. Sequencing was carried out using blood, either unsorted or a sorted T cell fraction (not recorded which). These receptors all come from a male donor with ankylosing spondylitis.

The chain has TRBV5-1 and TRBJ1-1; 7 bases map to TRBD1. The CDR3 loop spans 16 amino acids. CDR1 is SGHRS and CDR2 is YFSETQ in the germline V gene. V gave up 0 bases and J gave up 1 base; unmatched junction bases: 6. The CDR3 DNA sequence: TGCGCCAGCAGCTTGGATGGAGGGGGCTCGAACACTGAAGCTTTCTTT. Translating gives CASSLDGGGSNTEAFF.

This clonotype was found many times. The genes are TRBV4-3 and TRBJ2-1; TRBD2 matches at 11 bases. With V trimmed by 3 bases and J by 7 bases, 5 bases remained unmatched. Germline lookup yields CDR1 LGHNA and CDR2 YSLEER. This CDR3 comprises 15 residues. CDR3 DNA sequence: TGCGCCAGCAGCCAGTATCTAGCGGGGGGTAATGAGCAGTTCTTC. Translated: CASSQYLAGGNEQFF.

This clonotype was seen at least ten times. The CDR3 sequence: CASSSLRGNTYNEQFF. CDR3 coding DNA: TGTGCCAGCAGCTCCTTGAGGGGGAATACCTACAATGAGCAGTTCTTC. This rearrangement joins TRBV7-2 to TRBJ2-1; tentatively, D is TRBD1 (6 bases). Trimming pared 4 bases from V and 2 bases from J, leaving 15 bases between. The V gene's germline CDR1 is SGHTA and CDR2 FQGNSA. The CDR3 loop spans 16 amino acids.

This clonotype was detected ten times or more. This rearrangement joins TRBV7-2 to TRBJ2-3, with a possible D match to TRBD2 (5 bases). Germline assignment: CDR1 SGHTA and CDR2 FQGNSA. V was cut by 5 bases and J by 0 bases, with 18 bases left in between. The CDR3 length is 17 residues. In nucleotides, the CDR3 is TGTGCCAGCAGCCTCCCAGGACTGATTGCTAGCACAGATACGCAGTATTTT. Translation gives CASSLPGLIASTDTQYF.

Ten or more counts support this clonotype. The V call is TRBV6-5, the J call TRBJ1-1, with no clear D. CDR3 length: 12 amino acids. V lost 10 bases and J lost 6, with 15 bases in between. CDR1 MNHEY and CDR2 SVGAGI come from the germline V gene. The CDR3 DNA sequence: TGTGCCAACCCCTTCTTCGCTCCTGAAGCTTTCTTT. Translation gives CANPFFAPEAFF.